This T cell receptor (beta chain) comes out of a study of blood T cell repertoires in COVID-19. The CDR3 is 13 amino acids. Losses at the gene ends were 8 bases for V and 0 bases for J; bases not matched to a gene: 4. Germline loops: CDR1 KGHSH, CDR2 LQKENI. Sequenced by immunoSEQ multiplex PCR; TCRdb stores in-frame clones only, minus some. Here the sample spans 150,000 to 180,000 clones, 80% to 90% being singletons. Material: peripheral blood. This sequence joins TRBV18 and TRBJ2-7; TRBD2 agrees at 7 bases. The sequence came from a woman aged 55-70 years with COVID-19, enrolled during active disease. The DNA of the CDR3 is TGTGCCAGCGCCCGGGACTACTCCTACGAGCAGTACGTC. The encoded protein is CASARDYSYEQYV.